This entry is about one TCR beta chain. Its target is unknown. PCR primers comprised 60 Vbeta and 13 Jbeta primers. Sequencing used immunoSEQ multiplex PCR; TCRdb keeps in-frame clones, though not all of them. Altogether about 73,000 clones are present, around 82% being singletons, with the ten largest covering approximately 1%. This sample was taken from a study of cytomegalovirus exposure and HLA in healthy donors. Study-wide findings and caveats: It was shown in a later analysis that HLA-associated TCR beta chains were more clonally expanded than other, equally common chains. Rare TCR sequences predominated, though certain public TCRs were found in many donors.

Healthy bone marrow donors formed the donor group. This CDR3 contains 14 residues. CDR1 is WNHNN, CDR2 SYGVQD, per germline (reference sequence). Between the trimmed V and J ends, which lost 4 bases and 3 bases, there was a span of 9 bases. Input material: PBMCs. The TCR sequence derives from a male donor in good health and CMV-seronegative. This chain links TRBV10-1 with TRBJ2-2; tentative D call: TRBD1 (6 bases). CDR3 sequence (DNA): TGCGCCAGCAGTGCGGACAGATACACCGGGGAGCTGTTTTTT. Its protein product is CASSADRYTGELFF.